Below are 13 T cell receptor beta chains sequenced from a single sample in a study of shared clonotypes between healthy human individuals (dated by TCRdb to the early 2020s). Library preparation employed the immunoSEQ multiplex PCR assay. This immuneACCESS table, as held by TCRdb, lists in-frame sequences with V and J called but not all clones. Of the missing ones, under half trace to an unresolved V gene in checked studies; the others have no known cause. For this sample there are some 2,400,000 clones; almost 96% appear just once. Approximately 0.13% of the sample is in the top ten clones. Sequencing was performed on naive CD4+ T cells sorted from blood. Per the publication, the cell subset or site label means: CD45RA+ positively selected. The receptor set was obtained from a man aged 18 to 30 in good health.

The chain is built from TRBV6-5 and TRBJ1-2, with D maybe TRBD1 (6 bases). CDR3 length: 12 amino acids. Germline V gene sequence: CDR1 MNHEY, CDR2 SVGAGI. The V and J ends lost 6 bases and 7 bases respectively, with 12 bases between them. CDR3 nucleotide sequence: TGTGCCAGCAGAACAGGGATCGGTGGCTACACCTTC. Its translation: CASRTGIGGYTF.

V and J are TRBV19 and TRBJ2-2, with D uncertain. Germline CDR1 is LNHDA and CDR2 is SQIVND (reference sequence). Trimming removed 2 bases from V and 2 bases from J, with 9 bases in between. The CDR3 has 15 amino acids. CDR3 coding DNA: TGTGCCAGTAGTATAACGGCAGCAAACACCGGGGAGCTGTTTTTT. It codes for CASSITAANTGELFF.

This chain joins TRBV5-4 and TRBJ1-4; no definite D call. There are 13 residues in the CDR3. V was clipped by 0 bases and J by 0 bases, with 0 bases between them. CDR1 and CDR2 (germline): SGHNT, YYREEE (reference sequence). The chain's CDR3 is CASSLATNEKLFF. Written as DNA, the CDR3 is TGTGCCAGCAGCTTGGCAACTAATGAAAAACTGTTTTTT.

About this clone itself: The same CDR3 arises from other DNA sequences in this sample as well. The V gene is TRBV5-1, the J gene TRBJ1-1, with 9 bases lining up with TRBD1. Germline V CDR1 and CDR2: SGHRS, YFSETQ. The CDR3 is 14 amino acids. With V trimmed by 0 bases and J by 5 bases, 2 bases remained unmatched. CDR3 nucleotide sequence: TGCGCCAGCAGCTTGGGGGACAGGGTTACTGAAGCTTTCTTT. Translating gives CASSLGDRVTEAFF. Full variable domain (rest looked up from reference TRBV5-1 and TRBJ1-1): KAGVTQTPRYLIKTRGQQVTLSCSPISGHRSVSWYQQTPGQGLQFLFEYFSETQRNKGNFPGRFSGRQFSNSRSEMNVSTLELGDSALYLCASSLGDRVTEAFFGQGTRLTVV.

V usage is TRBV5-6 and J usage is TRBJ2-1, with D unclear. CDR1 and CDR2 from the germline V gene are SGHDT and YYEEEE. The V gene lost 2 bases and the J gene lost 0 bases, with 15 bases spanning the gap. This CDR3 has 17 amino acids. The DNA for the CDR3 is TGTGCCAGCAGCTTCGGGTGGAGCACCAACTCCTACAATGAGCAGTTCTTC. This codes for CASSFGWSTNSYNEQFF.

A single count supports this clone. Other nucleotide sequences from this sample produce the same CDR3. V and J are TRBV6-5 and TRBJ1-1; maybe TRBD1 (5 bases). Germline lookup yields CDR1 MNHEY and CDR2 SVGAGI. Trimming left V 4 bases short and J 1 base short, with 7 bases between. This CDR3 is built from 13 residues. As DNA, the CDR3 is TGTGCCAGCAGTTTCACAGGGAACACTGAAGCTTTCTTT. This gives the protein CASSFTGNTEAFF.

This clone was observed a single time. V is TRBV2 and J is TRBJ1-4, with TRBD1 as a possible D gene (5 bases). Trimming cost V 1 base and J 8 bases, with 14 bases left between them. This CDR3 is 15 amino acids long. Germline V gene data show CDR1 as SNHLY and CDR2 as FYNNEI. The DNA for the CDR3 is TGTGCCAGCAGTGAAGTCGGGGGTCTCATGGAAAAACTGTTTTTT. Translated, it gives CASSEVGGLMEKLFF.

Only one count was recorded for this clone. The CDR3 DNA follows: TGTGCCATCAGTCTCGTCGTGGATGGCCGGGGGACTAGCGGCTTCACAGATACGCAGTATTTT. Protein sequence: CAISLVVDGRGTSGFTDTQYF. The chain recombines TRBV10-3 with TRBJ2-3; 11 bases map to TRBD2. V lost 5 bases to trimming and J lost 2 bases; unmatched junction nucleotides: 21. Germline V gene lookup returns CDR1 ENHRY and CDR2 SYGVKD. The CDR3 covers 21 residues.

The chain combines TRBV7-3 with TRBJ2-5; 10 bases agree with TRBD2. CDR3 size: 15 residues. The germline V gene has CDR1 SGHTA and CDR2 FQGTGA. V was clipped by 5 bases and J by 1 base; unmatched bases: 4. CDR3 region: CASSAIAGGQETQYF. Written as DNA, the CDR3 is TGTGCCAGCAGCGCCATAGCGGGGGGCCAAGAGACCCAGTACTTC.

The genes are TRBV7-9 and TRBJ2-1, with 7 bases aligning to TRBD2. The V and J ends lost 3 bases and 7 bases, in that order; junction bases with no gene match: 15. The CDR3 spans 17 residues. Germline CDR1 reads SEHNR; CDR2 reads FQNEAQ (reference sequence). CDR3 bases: TGTGCCAGCAGCTTGGGCGGGGGTTTTCCTCCCCGGAATGAGCAGTTCTTC. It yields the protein CASSLGGGFPPRNEQFF.

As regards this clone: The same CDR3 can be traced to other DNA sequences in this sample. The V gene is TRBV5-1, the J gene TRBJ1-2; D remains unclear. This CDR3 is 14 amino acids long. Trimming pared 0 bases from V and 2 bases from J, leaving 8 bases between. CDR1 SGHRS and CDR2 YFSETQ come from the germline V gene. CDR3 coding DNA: TGCGCCAGCAGCTTGGAAGGCGGAAACTATGGCTACACCTTC. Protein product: CASSLEGGNYGYTF.

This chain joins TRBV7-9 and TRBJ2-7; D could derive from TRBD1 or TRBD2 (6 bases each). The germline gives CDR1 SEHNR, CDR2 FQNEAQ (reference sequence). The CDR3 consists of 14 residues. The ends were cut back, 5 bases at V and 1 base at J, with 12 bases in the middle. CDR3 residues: CASSQLGGSYEQYF. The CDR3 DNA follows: TGTGCCAGCAGCCAACTAGGGGGGTCCTACGAGCAGTACTTC.

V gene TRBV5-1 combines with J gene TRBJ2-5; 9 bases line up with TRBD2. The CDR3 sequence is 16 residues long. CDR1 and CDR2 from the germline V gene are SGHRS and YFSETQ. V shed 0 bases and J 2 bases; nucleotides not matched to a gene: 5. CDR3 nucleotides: TGCGCCAGCAGCTTGGGTGCTAGCGGGAAGCAAGAGACCCAGTACTTC. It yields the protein CASSLGASGKQETQYF.